This entry is about one T cell receptor beta chain. These data originate in a study of blood T cell repertoires in COVID-19. Overall study context: In each case, the material was cDNA or gDNA derived from T cells, B-cell-depleted T cells, or PBMCs.

In the authors' workflow: From reference gene primer amplification, estimates of nucleated cell counts were derived. Clones were read by immunoSEQ multiplex PCR, and TCRdb kept only the in-frame ones, dropping some. V and J calls and clone size are given by that table; D and trimming were obtained from the DNA. The table shows about 220,000 clones, with 70% to 85% occurring only once. CDR1 is ENHRY, CDR2 SYGVKD, per germline. The V end was cut by 7 bases, the J end by 5 bases, with 17 bases between. This CDR3 spans 14 amino acids. Cohort allocation depended upon clinical history that participants reported.

Sequences were obtained from PBMCs or T cells enriched from blood (not recorded which). The TCR was taken from an older woman who had recovered from COVID-19. The J gene is TRBJ1-1, the V gene TRBV10-3, with D possibly being TRBD1 (6 bases). The CDR3 loop reads CAIKNSGERTEAFF. For the CDR3, the DNA is TGTGCCATCAAGAACTCAGGGGAGAGGACTGAAGCTTTCTTT.